The 10 T cell receptor beta chains below all came from one sample that was sequenced in a study of T cells after yellow fever vaccination. TCRdb passed the 5' RACE reads through MiXCR, listing each CDR3 protein once. In the table there are hundreds of thousands of distinct CDR3 sequences, around 12% of which are singletons. Sequences were derived from CD4+ T cells sorted from PBMCs, sampled 15 days after the yellow fever booster vaccination. The origin of the receptors is a man in his late teens or twenties who received the YFV17D yellow fever vaccine.

The genes are TRBV6-1 and TRBJ1-5, with unresolved D. The ends were cut back, 2 bases at V and 4 bases at J, with 9 bases in the middle. Germline V gene lookup returns CDR1 MNHNS and CDR2 SASEGT. CDR3 size: 14 residues. The CDR3 loop is CASSESGENQPQHF. As DNA, the CDR3 is TGTGCCAGCAGTGAAAGCGGTGAAAATCAGCCCCAGCATTTT.

The V gene is TRBV6-5, the J gene TRBJ1-2, with TRBD1 as a possible D gene (6 bases). The germline V gene encodes CDR1 MNHEY and CDR2 SVGAGI. The CDR3 contains 15 residues. The ends were cut back, 7 bases at V and 4 bases at J, with 19 bases in the middle. DNA for the CDR3: TGTGCCAGCACAACCCAGGGGACACCGCTCTATGGCTACACCTTC. It specifies CASTTQGTPLYGYTF.

Judged by abundance, this clonotype is medium-sized (0.01 to 0.1%). A read error may produce the germline difference seen at one junction end. CDR3 residues: CASSLGQSTDTQYF. CDR3 in DNA: TGTGCCAGCAGCTTAGGACAGAGCACAGATACGCAGTATTTT. The chain employs TRBV5-1 and TRBJ2-3, with D maybe TRBD1 (6 bases). This CDR3 is 14 amino acids long. CDR1 is SGHRS, CDR2 YFSETQ, per germline.

A few counts support this clonotype. The V call is TRBV5-5, the J call TRBJ2-5, with 8 bases aligning to TRBD1. J lost 5 bases, V lost 4 bases, and 10 bases had no gene match. Per the germline V gene, CDR1 is SGHKS and CDR2 is YYEKEE (reference sequence). CDR3 length: 15 amino acids. For the CDR3, the DNA is TGTGCCAGCAGCCAGTCCCCAGGGGGCTTTGAGACCCAGTACTTC. Its translation: CASSQSPGGFETQYF.

The chain employs TRBV7-3 and TRBJ2-5; the match to TRBD2 covers 8 bases. Germline-derived CDR1 and CDR2 are SGHTA and FQGTGA. V lost 3 bases, J lost 0 bases, and 0 bases stayed unmatched. The CDR3 runs to 14 residues. CDR3 amino acids: CASSFSGDQETQYF. The CDR3 DNA is TGTGCCAGCAGCTTTAGCGGGGACCAAGAGACCCAGTACTTC.

This clonotype was seen more than once but under ten times. The CDR3 DNA reads TGTGCCAGCAGTGAATTTATAGACTCCTACAATGAGCAGTTCTTC. Translated: CASSEFIDSYNEQFF. The J gene is TRBJ2-1, the V gene TRBV25-1, with D uncertain. With 1 base removed from V and 0 bases from J, the gap between germline ends came to 7 bases. The CDR3 length is 15 residues. CDR1 MGHDK and CDR2 SYGVNS come from the germline V gene.

The chain recombines TRBV19 with TRBJ1-5; TRBD1 agrees at 11 bases. V lost 11 bases to trimming and J lost 9 bases; unmatched junction nucleotides: 9. The length of the CDR3 is 13 residues. Germline CDR1 is LNHDA and CDR2 is SQIVND (reference sequence). CDR3 sequence: CAAGTGGFGPQHF. The CDR3 region has the DNA TGTGCCGCCGGGACAGGGGGGTTCGGGCCCCAGCATTTT.

CDR3 sequence: CASSSGERGIYEQYV. Here the CDR3 DNA reads TGTGCCAGCAGTTCAGGCGAGCGGGGTATTTACGAGCAGTACGTC. The chain uses TRBV28 and TRBJ2-7; 7 positions match TRBD2. The CDR3 is made up of 15 amino acids. Germline CDR1 and CDR2: MDHEN and SYDVKM. After removal of 4 bases from V and 4 bases from J, the junction contained 10 bases not matched to a gene.

This clonotype was detected a few times. DNA for the CDR3: TGTGCCAGCAGGTCGACAGCCGGTTGGAACACTGAAGCTTTCTTT. Translated: CASRSTAGWNTEAFF. This rearrangement joins TRBV6-1 to TRBJ1-1; possibly TRBD1 for D (5 bases). This CDR3 is 15 amino acids long. With 6 bases removed from V and 1 base from J, the gap between germline ends came to 15 bases. Germline V gives CDR1 MNHNS, CDR2 SASEGT.

This clonotype came up many times. CDR3 nucleotides: TGCGCCAGCAGCCAAGAAGGGACGAGCCCAGGCGGGACCCAGTACTTC. This codes for CASSQEGTSPGGTQYF. This chain connects TRBV4-3 to TRBJ2-5; tentatively, D is TRBD1 or TRBD2 (5 bases each). The V gene's germline CDR1 is LGHNA and CDR2 YSLEER. This CDR3 region has 16 residues. V gave up 0 bases and J gave up 7 bases, with 18 bases separating them.